These 25 T cell receptor beta chains were sequenced from one sample in a study of CD8+ T cells in alopecia areata. Treatment defined: oral pan-JAK inhibitor, 5-10 mg twice daily. cDNA prepared by RNA extraction and subsequent reverse transcription served as the template for sequencing. Assay used: immunoSEQ multiplex PCR; TCRdb lists only in-frame clones, some missing. The sample shows approximately 210,000 clones, 64% of them seen only once. The source material was CD4+ T cells sorted from blood, sampled between weeks 49 and 50, from a patient treated with tofacitinib. These receptors all stem from a human donor with alopecia areata.

This clone was seen a handful of times. V gene TRBV18 combines with J gene TRBJ2-5; 10 positions agree with TRBD1. Germline CDR1 is KGHSH and CDR2 is LQKENI. The trim removed 3 bases at V and 5 bases at J, leaving 6 bases unmatched. CDR3 length equals 15 residues. Here the CDR3 reads CASSPRQGARETQYF. The CDR3 region has the DNA TGTGCCAGCTCACCTCGACAGGGGGCACGGGAGACCCAGTACTTC.

The gene calls are TRBV4-3 and TRBJ1-5, with unresolved D. Germline V lookup: CDR1 LGHNA, CDR2 YSLEER. This CDR3 is 15 amino acids long. Trimming stripped 0 bases from V and 10 bases from J, with 16 bases between. DNA for the CDR3: TGCGCCAGCAGCCAAGATCTACAGTTTAGTGGTCCCCAGCATTTT. Encoded protein: CASSQDLQFSGPQHF.

This clone has only a few counts. The chain joins TRBV15 to TRBJ2-1; D is tentatively TRBD1 or TRBD2 (5 bases each). The germline V and J ends were trimmed by 0 bases and 12 bases, with 33 bases remaining between them. Germline V gene sequence: CDR1 LNHNV, CDR2 YYDKDF (reference sequence). The CDR3 length is 20 residues. CDR3 coding DNA: TGTGCCACCAGCAGAGATCCTATCGGGACCCCGCTACTCCAGGGCAATCGGCAGTTCTTC. It yields the protein CATSRDPIGTPLLQGNRQFF.

A few counts support this clone. J is TRBJ2-3 and V is TRBV29-1, with a possible D match to TRBD1 (5 bases). Germline V gene lookup returns CDR1 SQVTM and CDR2 ANQGSEA. Trimming cost V 6 bases and J 3 bases, with 16 bases left between them. This CDR3 spans 14 amino acids. As DNA, the CDR3 is TGCAGCGTGCTCCCAGGGTTGGGTACAGATACGCAGTATTTT. This translates into CSVLPGLGTDTQYF.

This chain's CDR3 is CASKGEVGADTQYF. CDR3 bases: TGTGCCAGTAAGGGCGAAGTAGGCGCAGATACGCAGTATTTT. V is TRBV19 and J is TRBJ2-3; D gene uncertain. CDR1 and CDR2 from the germline V gene are LNHDA and SQIVND (reference sequence). V lost 7 bases to trimming and J lost 4 bases, with 15 bases between them. This CDR3 is 14 amino acids long.

The V call is TRBV6-6, the J call TRBJ1-1; D perhaps matches TRBD1 (5 bases). The CDR3 length is 15 residues. V lost 5 bases and J lost 1, with 14 bases in between. CDR1 is MNHNY, CDR2 SVGAGI, per germline (reference sequence). The CDR3 region is CASSPDRGRNTEAFF. For the CDR3, the DNA is TGTGCCAGCAGTCCGGATCGGGGCCGGAACACTGAAGCTTTCTTT.

This clone was seen just once. The chain couples TRBV30 to TRBJ2-7, with D tentatively TRBD2 (5 bases). This CDR3 contains 13 residues. V was pared by 2 bases and J by 3 bases, with 11 bases between. Germline CDR1 is GTSNPN and CDR2 is SVGIG (reference sequence). The DNA of the CDR3 is TGTGCCTGGAGTCTTCGACGGGACTACGAGCAGTACTTC. Protein product: CAWSLRRDYEQYF.

This clone came up a few times. This chain uses TRBV2 with TRBJ2-1; D uncertain. The CDR3 contains 11 residues. V dropped 8 bases and J dropped 4 bases, with 6 bases sitting between them. In germline, CDR1 is SNHLY, CDR2 FYNNEI. CDR3 coding DNA: TGTGCCAGCGGGCGGTACAATGAGCAGTTCTTC. Protein sequence: CASGRYNEQFF. The complete variable domain, with remaining parts taken from reference TRBV2 and TRBJ2-1, reads EPEVTQTPSHQVTQMGQEVILRCVPISNHLYFYWYRQILGQKVEFLVSFYNNEISEKSEIFDDQFSVERPDGSNFTLKIRSTKLEDSAMYFCASGRYNEQFFGPGTRLTVL.

This chain uses TRBV5-1 with TRBJ2-3; 12 bases fit TRBD1. Germline lookup yields CDR1 SGHRS and CDR2 YFSETQ. V trimming: 4 bases; J trimming: 3 bases; junction bases outside the gene matches: 6. This CDR3 is built from 16 residues. CDR3 sequence (DNA): TGCGCCAGCAGCCCCCGGGACAGGGGGCAAACAGATACGCAGTATTTT. It encodes CASSPRDRGQTDTQYF.

The chain combines TRBV5-7 with TRBJ2-6; D is unresolved. TRBV5-7 is an ORF, and what it does is uncertain. The CDR3 runs 15 residues. V shed 4 bases and J shed 1 base, with 9 bases lying between them. CDR3 nucleotide sequence: TGTGCCAGCAGCACTTTTCGATCTGGGGCCAACGTCCTGACTTTC. This sequence encodes CASSTFRSGANVLTF.

This clone was found once. The chain uses TRBV27 and TRBJ2-7, with D perhaps matching TRBD1 (6 bases). Germline CDR1 is MNHEY and CDR2 is SMNVEV (reference sequence). This CDR3 spans 17 amino acids. Between the trimmed V and J ends, which lost 3 bases and 2 bases, there was a span of 20 bases. The CDR3 coding sequence is TGTGCCAGCAGTTTCCTAAACTGGACAGTCTTTACCTACGAGCAGTACTTC. This encodes CASSFLNWTVFTYEQYF.

The chain employs TRBV30 and TRBJ1-2, with 7 bases identical to TRBD1. The ends lost 2 bases at V and 8 bases at J; junction bases unmatched: 5. There are 12 residues in the CDR3. The germline CDR1 and CDR2 sequences are GTSNPN and SVGIG (reference sequence). DNA of the CDR3: TGTGCCTGGAGTCTTAGGGGGCTCGGCTACACCTTC. This translates into CAWSLRGLGYTF.

This clone was seen a handful of times. The chain has TRBV29-1 and TRBJ1-1; 8 bases match TRBD1. The trim removed 5 bases at V and 3 bases at J, leaving 8 bases unmatched. The CDR3 length is 14 residues. Germline V lookup: CDR1 SQVTM, CDR2 ANQGSEA. CDR3 nucleotides: TGCAGCGTTCGACAGGGGAGTTCGTACACTGAAGCTTTCTTT. This sequence encodes CSVRQGSSYTEAFF.

As DNA, the CDR3 is TGTGCCAGCAGCGCGGACAGGGCGCGTAATTCACCCCTCCACTTT. Its translation is CASSADRARNSPLHF. The rearrangement uses TRBV9 and TRBJ1-6; 8 positions agree with TRBD1. Per germline, CDR1 SGDLS and CDR2 YYNGEE. With 3 bases clipped from V and 6 bases from J, the junction kept 5 bases outside the gene matches. This CDR3 is built from 15 residues.

This chain connects TRBV27 to TRBJ2-7; TRBD1 matches at 11 bases. CDR1 and CDR2 (germline): MNHEY, SMNVEV (reference sequence). Germline trimming cut 2 bases from V and 1 base from J; bases unmatched to any gene: 1. The CDR3 runs to 15 residues. Written as DNA, the CDR3 is TGTGCCAGCAGTTTAGGGACAGGGGGATCCTACGAGCAGTACTTC. The encoded protein is CASSLGTGGSYEQYF.

The chain couples TRBV29-1 to TRBJ2-3, with 8 bases that match TRBD1. CDR1 and CDR2 (germline): SQVTM, ANQGSEA. Germline trimming cut 6 bases from V and 4 bases from J; bases unmatched to any gene: 6. This CDR3 region has 13 residues. CDR3 DNA sequence: TGCAGCGTGGCTTCAGGGGGCGCAGATACGCAGTATTTT. Its translation is CSVASGGADTQYF.

This clone was counted only a few times. The rearrangement uses TRBV6-6 and TRBJ2-4; perhaps D is TRBD1 or TRBD2 (5 bases each). This CDR3 spans 15 amino acids. From germline, CDR1 is MNHNY and CDR2 SVGAGI (reference sequence). Between the trimmed V and J ends, which lost 5 bases and 1 base, there was a span of 12 bases. In DNA form, the CDR3 reads TGTGCCAGCAGTCCAAGAGGGGCGGCCAAAAACATTCAGTACTTC. Its translation is CASSPRGAAKNIQYF.

This clone was detected a few times. The rearrangement links TRBV14 to TRBJ1-2; D gene unclear. Per the germline V gene, CDR1 is SGHDN and CDR2 is FVKESK. Trimming removed 2 bases at V and 6 bases at J, with 4 bases between. CDR3 length equals 11 residues. This chain's CDR3 is CASSQRDGYTF. CDR3 coding DNA: TGTGCCAGCAGCCAACGAGATGGCTACACCTTC.

The chain combines TRBV19 with TRBJ1-1, with D tentatively TRBD1 (5 bases). Looked up from germline, CDR1 is LNHDA and CDR2 is SQIVND (reference sequence). The V end lost 5 bases, the J end lost 6 bases, and 16 bases lay between the germline ends. CDR3 size: 14 residues. The chain's CDR3 is CASSSSSRGAEAFF. In DNA, the CDR3 is TGTGCCAGTAGTTCGTCGTCTCGGGGCGCTGAAGCTTTCTTT. Full variable domain (rest looked up from reference TRBV19 and TRBJ1-1): DGGITQSPKYLFRKEGQNVTLSCEQNLNHDAMYWYRQDPGQGLRLIYYSQIVNDFQKGDIAEGYSVSREKKESFPLTVTSAQKNPTAFYLCASSSSSRGAEAFFGQGTRLTVV.

The chain couples TRBV25-1 to TRBJ2-3, with 9 positions matching TRBD2. The junction had 1 base not matched to a gene; V was cut back by 1 base and J by 2 bases. Germline assignment: CDR1 MGHDK and CDR2 SYGVNS. The CDR3 is made up of 15 amino acids. CDR3 region: CASSESSGATDTQYF. The CDR3 nucleotides read TGTGCCAGCAGTGAATCTAGCGGGGCCACAGATACGCAGTATTTT. Complete variable domain (other parts from reference TRBV25-1 and TRBJ2-3): EADIYQTPRYLVIGTGKKITLECSQTMGHDKMYWYQQDPGMELHLIHYSYGVNSTEKGDLSSESTVSRIRTEHFPLTLESARPSHTSQYLCASSESSGATDTQYFGPGTRLTVL.

This chain connects TRBV29-1 to TRBJ2-7, with 11 positions matching TRBD1. From germline, CDR1 is SQVTM and CDR2 ANQGSEA. The CDR3 length is 13 residues. After removal of 6 bases from V and 4 bases from J, the junction contained 5 bases not matched to a gene. The chain's CDR3 is CSVKDRGQYEQYF. The CDR3 region has the DNA TGCAGCGTAAAGGACAGGGGGCAATACGAGCAGTACTTC.

The rearrangement joins TRBV5-1 to TRBJ1-5; D may be TRBD1 (6 bases). Germline loops: CDR1 SGHRS, CDR2 YFSETQ. The CDR3 is 13 amino acids. Trimming pared 4 bases from V and 4 bases from J, leaving 9 bases between. CDR3 coding DNA: TGCGCCAGCAGCCGGGACATGAATCAGCCCCAGCATTTT. It translates to CASSRDMNQPQHF.

This clone turned up a few times. The chain has TRBV11-3 and TRBJ1-2, with 7 bases fitting TRBD1. Germline lookup yields CDR1 SGHNT and CDR2 YENEEA. There are 13 residues in the CDR3. V was clipped by 5 bases and J by 9 bases; unmatched bases: 9. CDR3 sequence: CASSLGQFESYTF. CDR3 bases: TGTGCCAGCAGCCTGGGACAGTTTGAAAGCTACACCTTC.

In regard to this clone: Other DNA sequences of this sample code for an identical CDR3. The chain uses TRBV5-1 and TRBJ2-7; possibly TRBD1 for D (5 bases). Looked up from germline, CDR1 is SGHRS and CDR2 is YFSETQ. This CDR3 contains 13 residues. V was cut by 0 bases and J by 4 bases, with 8 bases left in between. CDR3 nucleotide sequence: TGCGCCAGCAGCTTGGGGGGCGGTTACGAGCAGTACTTC. Amino acids: CASSLGGGYEQYF.

This chain connects TRBV29-1 to TRBJ2-7; tentative D call: TRBD1 (6 bases). The ends were cut back, 7 bases at V and 1 base at J, with 14 bases in the middle. The length of the CDR3 is 13 residues. Germline lookup yields CDR1 SQVTM and CDR2 ANQGSEA. CDR3 loop: CSASQGSSYEQYF. Written as DNA, the CDR3 is TGCAGCGCCTCACAGGGATCGTCCTACGAGCAGTACTTC.